Detailed here is one TCR beta chain. Antigen specificity is unknown. A multiplex PCR was run with 60 Vbeta primers and 13 Jbeta primers. Generated by immunoSEQ multiplex PCR, the TCRdb table keeps only in-frame clones and is missing some. Of 150,000 to 200,000 clones in the sample, approximately 72% are singletons; the top ten hold 2.5%. V lost 5 bases, J lost 4 bases, and 6 bases stayed unmatched. The CDR3 runs to 15 residues. Germline assignment: CDR1 SGHTA and CDR2 FQGNSA. The data originate from a study of cytomegalovirus exposure and HLA in healthy donors. The study, taken as a whole, reports: Sequences of the TCR beta chain were said to predict the HLA-A and HLA-B alleles of most subjects accurately. When the data were analyzed later, several of the most significant clusters appeared to be linked to common viral pathogens.

The sequence was obtained from a female donor in good health and CMV-seronegative. The gene calls are TRBV7-2 and TRBJ2-2; 8 bases match TRBD1. Input material: PBMCs. CDR3 protein: CASSLYGTGTGELFF. CDR3 DNA sequence: TGTGCCAGCAGCCTATACGGGACAGGCACCGGGGAGCTGTTTTTT.